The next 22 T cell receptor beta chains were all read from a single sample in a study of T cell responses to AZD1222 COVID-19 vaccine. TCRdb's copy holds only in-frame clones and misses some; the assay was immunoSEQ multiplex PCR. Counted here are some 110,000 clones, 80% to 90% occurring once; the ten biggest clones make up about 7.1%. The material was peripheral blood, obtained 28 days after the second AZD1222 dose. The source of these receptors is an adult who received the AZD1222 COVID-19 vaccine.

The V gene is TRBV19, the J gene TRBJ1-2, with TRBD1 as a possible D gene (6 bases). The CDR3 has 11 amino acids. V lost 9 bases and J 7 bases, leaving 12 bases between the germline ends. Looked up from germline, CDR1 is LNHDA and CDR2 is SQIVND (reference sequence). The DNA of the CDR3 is TGTGCCAGCGAATTCAGGGGTGGCTACACCTTC. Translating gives CASEFRGGYTF.

Written as DNA, the CDR3 is TGTGCCAGCAGCCCAGCCTACAATGAGCAGTTCTTC. Protein sequence: CASSPAYNEQFF. The V call is TRBV7-2, the J call TRBJ2-1; no reliable D call. The CDR3 has 12 residues. Trimming left V 5 bases short and J 2 bases short, with 4 bases between. Germline V CDR1 and CDR2: SGHTA, FQGNSA. Combining the CDR3 with reference TRBV7-2 and TRBJ2-1 gives the whole variable domain GAGVSQSPSNKVTEKGKDVELRCDPISGHTALYWYRQSLGQGLEFLIYFQGNSAPDKSGLPSDRFSAERTGGSVSTLTIQRTQQEDSAVYLCASSPAYNEQFFGPGTRLTVL.

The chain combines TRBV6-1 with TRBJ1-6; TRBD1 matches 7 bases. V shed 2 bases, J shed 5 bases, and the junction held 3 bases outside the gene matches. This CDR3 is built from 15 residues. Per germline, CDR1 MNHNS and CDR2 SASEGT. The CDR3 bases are TGTGCCAGCAGTGAATGGGGGACAGATAATTCACCCCTCCACTTT. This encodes CASSEWGTDNSPLHF.

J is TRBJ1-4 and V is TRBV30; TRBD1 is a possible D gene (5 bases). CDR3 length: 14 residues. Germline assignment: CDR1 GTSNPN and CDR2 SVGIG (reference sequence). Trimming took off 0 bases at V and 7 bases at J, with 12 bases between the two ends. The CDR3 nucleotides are TGTGCCTGGAGTGTACGAACTGGGGGTGAAAAACTGTTTTTT. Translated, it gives CAWSVRTGGEKLFF.

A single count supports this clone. The DNA for the CDR3 is TGTGCCAGCAGCGTCAGACAGGGACGTGGTCAGCCCCAGCATTTT. As protein: CASSVRQGRGQPQHF. The rearrangement joins TRBV9 to TRBJ1-5, with TRBD1 matching over 7 bases. Unmatched junction bases numbered 8, after V lost 2 bases and J lost 6 bases. This CDR3 has 15 residues. Germline assignment: CDR1 SGDLS and CDR2 YYNGEE.

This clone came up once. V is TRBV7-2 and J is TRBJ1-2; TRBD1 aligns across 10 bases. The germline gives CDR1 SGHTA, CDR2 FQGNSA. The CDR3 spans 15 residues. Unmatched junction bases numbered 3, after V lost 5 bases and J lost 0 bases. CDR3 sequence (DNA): TGTGCCAGCAGCCGGGACAGGGGAGCTAACTATGGCTACACCTTC. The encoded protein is CASSRDRGANYGYTF. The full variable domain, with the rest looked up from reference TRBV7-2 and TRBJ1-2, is GAGVSQSPSNKVTEKGKDVELRCDPISGHTALYWYRQSLGQGLEFLIYFQGNSAPDKSGLPSDRFSAERTGGSVSTLTIQRTQQEDSAVYLCASSRDRGANYGYTFGSGTRLTVV.

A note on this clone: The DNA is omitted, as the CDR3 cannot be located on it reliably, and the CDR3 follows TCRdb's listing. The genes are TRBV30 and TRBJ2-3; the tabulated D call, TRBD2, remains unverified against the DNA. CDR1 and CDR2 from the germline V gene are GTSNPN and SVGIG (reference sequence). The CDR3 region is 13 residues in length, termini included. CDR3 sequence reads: CAWGTGTSGPRYF.

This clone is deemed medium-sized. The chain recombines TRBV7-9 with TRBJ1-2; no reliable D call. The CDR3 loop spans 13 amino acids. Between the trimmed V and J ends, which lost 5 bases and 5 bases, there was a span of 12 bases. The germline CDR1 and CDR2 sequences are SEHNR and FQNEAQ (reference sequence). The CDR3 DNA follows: TGTGCCAGCAGCGCCGGGCCTCGATATGGCTACACCTTC. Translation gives CASSAGPRYGYTF.

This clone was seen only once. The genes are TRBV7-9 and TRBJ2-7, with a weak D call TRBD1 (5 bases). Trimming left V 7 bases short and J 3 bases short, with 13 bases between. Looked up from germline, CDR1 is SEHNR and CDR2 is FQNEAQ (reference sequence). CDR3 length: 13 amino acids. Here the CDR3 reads CASTTAGNYEQYF. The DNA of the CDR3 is TGTGCCAGCACTACCGCAGGGAACTACGAGCAGTACTTC.

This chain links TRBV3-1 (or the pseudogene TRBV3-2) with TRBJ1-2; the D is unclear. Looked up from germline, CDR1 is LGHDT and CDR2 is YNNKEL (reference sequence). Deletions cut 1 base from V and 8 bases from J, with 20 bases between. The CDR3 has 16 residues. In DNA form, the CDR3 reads TGTGCCAGCAGCCAAGGCCCTGCTTGGAGGTCGGGAGGCTACACCTTC. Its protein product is CASSQGPAWRSGGYTF.

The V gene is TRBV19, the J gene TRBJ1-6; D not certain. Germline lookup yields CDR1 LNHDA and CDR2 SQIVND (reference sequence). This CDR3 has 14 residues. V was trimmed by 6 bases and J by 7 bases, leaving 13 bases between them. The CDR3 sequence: CASRSPELNSPLHF. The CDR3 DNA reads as TGTGCCAGTAGGTCTCCCGAACTCAATTCACCCCTCCACTTT.

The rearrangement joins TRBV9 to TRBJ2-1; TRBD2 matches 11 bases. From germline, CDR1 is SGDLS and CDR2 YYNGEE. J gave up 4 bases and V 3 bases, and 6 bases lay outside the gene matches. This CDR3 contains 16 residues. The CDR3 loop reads CASSAGTSGVYNEQFF. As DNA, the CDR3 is TGTGCCAGCAGCGCCGGGACTAGCGGAGTTTACAATGAGCAGTTCTTC.

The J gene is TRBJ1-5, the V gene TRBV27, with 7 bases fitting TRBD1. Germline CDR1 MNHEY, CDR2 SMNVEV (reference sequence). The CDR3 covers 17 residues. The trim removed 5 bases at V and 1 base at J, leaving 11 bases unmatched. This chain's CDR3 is CASSQHRGQGSNQPQHF. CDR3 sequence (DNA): TGTGCCAGCAGTCAACACAGGGGCCAAGGGAGCAATCAGCCCCAGCATTTT.

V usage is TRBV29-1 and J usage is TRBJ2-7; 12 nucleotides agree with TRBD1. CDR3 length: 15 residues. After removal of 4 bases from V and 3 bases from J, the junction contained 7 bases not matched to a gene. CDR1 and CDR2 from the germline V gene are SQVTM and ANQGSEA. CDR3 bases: TGCAGCGTTGCCCGGGGACAGGGGGCCGGCTACGAGCAGTACTTC. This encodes CSVARGQGAGYEQYF.

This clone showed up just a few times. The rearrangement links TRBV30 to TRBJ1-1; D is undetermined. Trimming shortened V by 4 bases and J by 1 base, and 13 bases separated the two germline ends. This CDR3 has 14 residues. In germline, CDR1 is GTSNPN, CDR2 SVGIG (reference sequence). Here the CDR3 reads CAWTLRIGNTEAFF. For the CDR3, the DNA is TGTGCCTGGACACTCAGGATTGGGAACACTGAAGCTTTCTTT.

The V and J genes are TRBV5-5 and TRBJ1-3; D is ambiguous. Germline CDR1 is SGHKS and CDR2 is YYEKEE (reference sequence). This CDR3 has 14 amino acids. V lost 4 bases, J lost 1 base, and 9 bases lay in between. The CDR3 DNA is TGTGCCAGCAGCCTGTTGGGGTCTGGAAACACCATATATTTT. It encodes CASSLLGSGNTIYF. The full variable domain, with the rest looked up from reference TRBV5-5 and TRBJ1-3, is DAGVTQSPTHLIKTRGQQVTLRCSPISGHKSVSWYQQVLGQGPQFIFQYYEKEERGRGNFPDRFSARQFPNYSSELNVNALLLGDSALYLCASSLLGSGNTIYFGEGSWLTVV.

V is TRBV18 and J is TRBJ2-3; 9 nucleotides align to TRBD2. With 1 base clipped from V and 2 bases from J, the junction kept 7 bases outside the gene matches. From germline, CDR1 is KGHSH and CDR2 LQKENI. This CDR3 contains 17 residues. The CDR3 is CASSPRSGGSYTDTQYF. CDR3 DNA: TGTGCCAGCTCACCACGAAGCGGGGGGTCTTACACAGATACGCAGTATTTT.

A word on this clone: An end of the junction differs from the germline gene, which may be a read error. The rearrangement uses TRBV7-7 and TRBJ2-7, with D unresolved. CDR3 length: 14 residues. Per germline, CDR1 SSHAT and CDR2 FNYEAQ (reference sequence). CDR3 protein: CASSLAPGSYEQYF. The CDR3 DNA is TGTGCTAGCAGCTTAGCCCCAGGTTCCTACGAGCAGTACTTC.

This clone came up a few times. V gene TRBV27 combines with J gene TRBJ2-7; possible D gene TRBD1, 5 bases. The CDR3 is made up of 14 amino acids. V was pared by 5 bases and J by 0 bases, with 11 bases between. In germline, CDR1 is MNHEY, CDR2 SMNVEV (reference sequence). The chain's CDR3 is CASSPRQNSYEQYF. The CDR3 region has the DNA TGTGCCAGCAGTCCGCGACAGAACTCCTACGAGCAGTACTTC.

As DNA, the CDR3 is TGTGCCAGCAGCTCGACAGGGGCGAGCTCCTACGAGCAGTACTTC. Protein sequence: CASSSTGASSYEQYF. The rearrangement joins TRBV5-4 to TRBJ2-7, with TRBD1 identical over 8 bases. The CDR3 length is 15 residues. The J segment lost 0 bases and the V segment lost 3 bases, leaving 5 bases of the junction unmatched. Germline V gene data show CDR1 as SGHNT and CDR2 as YYREEE (reference sequence). Variable domain in full (rest from reference TRBV5-4 and TRBJ2-7): ETGVTQSPTHLIKTRGQQVTLRCSSQSGHNTVSWYQQALGQGPQFIFQYYREEENGRGNFPPRFSGLQFPNYSSELNVNALELDDSALYLCASSSTGASSYEQYFGPGTRLTVT.

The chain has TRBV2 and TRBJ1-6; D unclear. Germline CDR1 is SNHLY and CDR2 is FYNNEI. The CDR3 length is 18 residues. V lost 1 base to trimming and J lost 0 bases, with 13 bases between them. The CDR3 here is CASSEEGLGGSYNSPLHF. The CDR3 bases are TGTGCCAGCAGTGAAGAAGGTTTGGGAGGCTCCTATAATTCACCCCTCCACTTT. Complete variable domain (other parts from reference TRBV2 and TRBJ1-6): EPEVTQTPSHQVTQMGQEVILRCVPISNHLYFYWYRQILGQKVEFLVSFYNNEISEKSEIFDDQFSVERPDGSNFTLKIRSTKLEDSAMYFCASSEEGLGGSYNSPLHFGNGTRLTVT.

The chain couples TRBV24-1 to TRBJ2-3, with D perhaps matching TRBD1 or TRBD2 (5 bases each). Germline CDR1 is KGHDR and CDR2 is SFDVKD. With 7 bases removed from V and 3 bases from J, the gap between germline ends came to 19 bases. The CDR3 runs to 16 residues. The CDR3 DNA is TGTGCCACCAGCCGGGGCCTACACAAAGGGACAGATACGCAGTATTTT. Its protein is CATSRGLHKGTDTQYF.